The rows below give T cell receptor beta chains drawn from one sample of a study of blood T cells in healthy people across ages. TCRdb used MiXCR to reprocess the 5' RACE reads, holding one entry per CDR3 protein. The sample contains over 1,500,000 distinct CDR3 sequences, about 39% of which appear only once. The sample comprised blood. The receptors stem from a human donor in good health. Each CDR3 is given with its conserved first and last residue. D genes are given only for firm matches. Clone sizes are given selectively: once, few, many, or a class where the clone is expanded.

d_call: .; v_call: TRBV28; clone_size: .; j_call: TRBJ2-7; cdr3_nt: TGTGCCAGCAGTTCTCACAGGTTAAAACCCTACGAGCAGTACTTC; cdr3_aa: CASSSHRLKPYEQYF
d_call: .; v_call: TRBV5-1; clone_size: few; j_call: TRBJ1-2; cdr3_nt: TGCGCCAGCAGCTTAGGGAATATCGCTAACTATGGCTACACCTTC; cdr3_aa: CASSLGNIANYGYTF
d_call: TRBD1; v_call: TRBV9; clone_size: .; j_call: TRBJ2-5; cdr3_nt: TGTGCCAGCAGCGGGGGGATCGGGACAGGACAAGAGACCCAGTACTTC; cdr3_aa: CASSGGIGTGQETQYF
d_call: .; v_call: TRBV15; clone_size: few; j_call: TRBJ2-1; cdr3_nt: TGTGCCACCAGCGCAGGACCATCGGCCTCCTACGAGCAGTTCTTC; cdr3_aa: CATSAGPSASYEQFF
d_call: TRBD1; v_call: TRBV4-1; clone_size: .; j_call: TRBJ2-7; cdr3_nt: TGCGCCAGCAGGACGACCGGGACAGGGGGCCACGAGCAGTACTTC; cdr3_aa: CASRTTGTGGHEQYF
d_call: .; v_call: TRBV4-3; clone_size: .; j_call: TRBJ2-7; cdr3_nt: TGCGCCAGCAGCCAAATCCCAAGCCACGAGCAGTACTTC; cdr3_aa: CASSQIPSHEQYF
d_call: .; v_call: TRBV4-1; clone_size: once; j_call: TRBJ2-5; cdr3_nt: TGCGCCAGCAGCCAAAGATCGAGGTACCAAGAGACCCAGTACTTC; cdr3_aa: CASSQRSRYQETQYF
d_call: .; v_call: TRBV5-5; clone_size: .; j_call: TRBJ1-1; cdr3_nt: TGTGCCAGCACCCTCCAAGGCAGAGGAGGAACTGAAGCTTTCTTT; cdr3_aa: CASTLQGRGGTEAFF
d_call: TRBD2; v_call: TRBV10-3; clone_size: few; j_call: TRBJ2-1; cdr3_nt: TGTGCCACAACCGGGACTAGCGGGGGAGGGTCCTACAATGAGCAGTTCTTC; cdr3_aa: CATTGTSGGGSYNEQFF
d_call: .; v_call: TRBV9; clone_size: .; j_call: TRBJ2-3; cdr3_nt: TGTGCCAGCAGCGTCCCCCGAGTGGATGGCAGCACAGATACGCAGTATTTT; cdr3_aa: CASSVPRVDGSTDTQYF
d_call: .; v_call: TRBV6-5; clone_size: .; j_call: TRBJ2-5; cdr3_nt: TGTGCCAGCAGTCCACCGGCCCACCGCCGGGAGACCCAGTACTTC; cdr3_aa: CASSPPAHRRETQYF
d_call: .; v_call: TRBV7-7; clone_size: few; j_call: TRBJ2-5; cdr3_nt: TGTGCTAGCAGCTTCACAATCTCGGAGACCCAGTACTTC; cdr3_aa: CASSFTISETQYF
d_call: TRBD1; v_call: TRBV4-2; clone_size: .; j_call: TRBJ2-7; cdr3_nt: TGTGCCAGCAGCCACTTGGACAGGGATAGGTACGAGCAGTACTTC; cdr3_aa: CASSHLDRDRYEQYF
d_call: .; v_call: TRBV29-1; clone_size: .; j_call: TRBJ1-2; cdr3_nt: TGCAGCGTTGCAGGGGCGAGAGGCTACACCTTC; cdr3_aa: CSVAGARGYTF
d_call: TRBD1; v_call: TRBV5-1; clone_size: .; j_call: TRBJ2-1; cdr3_nt: TGCGCCAGCAGCCCACAGGGGGCGTATGAGCAGTTCTTC; cdr3_aa: CASSPQGAYEQFF
d_call: .; v_call: TRBV4-1; clone_size: few; j_call: TRBJ2-7; cdr3_nt: TGCGCCAGCAGCCAATTCCTACTCTACGAGCAGTACTTC; cdr3_aa: CASSQFLLYEQYF
d_call: .; v_call: TRBV6-1; clone_size: once; j_call: TRBJ2-7; cdr3_nt: TGTGCCAGCAGAACAAAGGGGTTTATGACCACCTACGAGCAGTACTTC; cdr3_aa: CASRTKGFMTTYEQYF
d_call: TRBD1; v_call: TRBV4-2; clone_size: .; j_call: TRBJ1-5; cdr3_nt: TGTGCCAGCAGCCAAGAGAGGGGACAGGGGAATCAGCCCCAGCATTTT; cdr3_aa: CASSQERGQGNQPQHF
d_call: TRBD1; v_call: TRBV4-3; clone_size: .; j_call: TRBJ1-2; cdr3_nt: TGCGCCAGCAGCCAAGATGAGGGACAGCTGTATGGCTACACCTTC; cdr3_aa: CASSQDEGQLYGYTF
d_call: .; v_call: TRBV20-1; clone_size: few; j_call: TRBJ2-3; cdr3_nt: TGCAGTGCTCCCCGGGACCAAATGTATACGCAGTATTTT; cdr3_aa: CSAPRDQMYTQYF
d_call: .; v_call: TRBV28; clone_size: few; j_call: TRBJ1-2; cdr3_nt: TGTGCCGCGCTAGGGAGACGGTCCTATGGCTACACCTTC; cdr3_aa: CAALGRRSYGYTF
d_call: .; v_call: TRBV5-5; clone_size: many; j_call: TRBJ2-3; cdr3_nt: TGTGCCAGCAGCAGACAGAGCACAGATACGCAGTATTTT; cdr3_aa: CASSRQSTDTQYF
d_call: .; v_call: TRBV21-1; clone_size: .; j_call: TRBJ1-2; cdr3_nt: TGTGCCAGCAGCAACGTCCAGGTGGTAGATGGCTACACCTTC; cdr3_aa: CASSNVQVVDGYTF
d_call: .; v_call: TRBV27; clone_size: few; j_call: TRBJ2-1; cdr3_nt: TGTGCCAGCAGTCCAGGAGGGGGGATGATCTACAATGAGCAGTTCTTC; cdr3_aa: CASSPGGGMIYNEQFF
d_call: .; v_call: TRBV5-1; clone_size: .; j_call: TRBJ1-1; cdr3_nt: TGCGCCAGCAGCTTGGGGCCGGGGGCCGGCACTGAAGCTTTCTTT; cdr3_aa: CASSLGPGAGTEAFF
d_call: .; v_call: TRBV20-1; clone_size: .; j_call: TRBJ2-7; cdr3_nt: TGCAGTGCTTATATTCAGGTCCCTGGAGGCTACGAGCAGTACTTC; cdr3_aa: CSAYIQVPGGYEQYF
d_call: TRBD1; v_call: TRBV9; clone_size: .; j_call: TRBJ1-4; cdr3_nt: TGTGCCAGCAGCGTAGAAGGGACAGATAATGAAAAACTGTTTTTT; cdr3_aa: CASSVEGTDNEKLFF
d_call: .; v_call: TRBV12-3/TRBV12-4; clone_size: .; j_call: TRBJ2-5; cdr3_nt: TGTGCCAGCAGTTTCGGGACAATGAGGCAGTACTTC; cdr3_aa: CASSFGTMRQYF
d_call: .; v_call: TRBV12-3/TRBV12-4; clone_size: .; j_call: TRBJ2-3; cdr3_nt: TGTGCCAGCAGTTTCTCGGGTTACACAGATACGCAGTATTTT; cdr3_aa: CASSFSGYTDTQYF
d_call: .; v_call: TRBV11-2; clone_size: .; j_call: TRBJ2-3; cdr3_nt: TGTGCCAGCAGCTCGCCTTACACAGATACGCAGTATTTT; cdr3_aa: CASSSPYTDTQYF
d_call: .; v_call: TRBV5-1; clone_size: .; j_call: TRBJ2-6; cdr3_nt: TGCGCCAGCAGCCCCCCCGACAGTGCCAGCTCTGGGGCCAACGTCCTGACTTTC; cdr3_aa: CASSPPDSASSGANVLTF
d_call: TRBD1; v_call: TRBV7-2; clone_size: .; j_call: TRBJ1-1; cdr3_nt: TGTGCCAGCAGCCTCCGGGGCGGGACAGGGGCCCTGAACACTGAAGCTTTCTTT; cdr3_aa: CASSLRGGTGALNTEAFF
d_call: .; v_call: TRBV20-1; clone_size: .; j_call: TRBJ2-6; cdr3_nt: TGCAGTGCTAGGGCCCTATCTGGGGCCAACGTCCTGACTTTC; cdr3_aa: CSARALSGANVLTF
d_call: .; v_call: TRBV24-1; clone_size: few; j_call: TRBJ2-7; cdr3_nt: TGTGCCACCAGTGACTTGAACGCCTACGAGCAGTACTTC; cdr3_aa: CATSDLNAYEQYF
d_call: .; v_call: TRBV29-1; clone_size: few; j_call: TRBJ1-1; cdr3_nt: TGCAGCGTTGTAGACCAAGCGACTGAAGCTTTCTTT; cdr3_aa: CSVVDQATEAFF
d_call: .; v_call: TRBV6-2/TRBV6-3; clone_size: few; j_call: TRBJ1-1; cdr3_nt: TGTGCCAGCAGTCTCCGACTGATTGGCGTCTCGAACACTGAAGCTTTCTTT; cdr3_aa: CASSLRLIGVSNTEAFF
d_call: TRBD1; v_call: TRBV5-6; clone_size: .; j_call: TRBJ2-6; cdr3_nt: TGTGCCAGCAGCAGGCCCCGACAGGGGGGCGCATATGGGGCCAACGTCCTGACTTTC; cdr3_aa: CASSRPRQGGAYGANVLTF
d_call: .; v_call: TRBV2; clone_size: few; j_call: TRBJ1-2; cdr3_nt: TGTGCCAACAGCGTGGGAGGCGGCTACACCTTC; cdr3_aa: CANSVGGGYTF
d_call: TRBD1; v_call: TRBV7-9; clone_size: .; j_call: TRBJ2-1; cdr3_nt: TGCGCCAGTCCTCAGGGGGCGTATGAGCAGTTCTTC; cdr3_aa: CASPQGAYEQFF
d_call: .; v_call: TRBV12-3/TRBV12-4; clone_size: few; j_call: TRBJ2-5; cdr3_nt: TGTGCCAGCGGGGAGAACTCAAGGGAGACCCAGTACTTC; cdr3_aa: CASGENSRETQYF
d_call: .; v_call: TRBV7-2; clone_size: few; j_call: TRBJ2-1; cdr3_nt: TGTGCCAGCAGCTTATCCTCTACTCCTTATCTCAATGAGCAGTTCTTC; cdr3_aa: CASSLSSTPYLNEQFF
d_call: .; v_call: TRBV20-1; clone_size: few; j_call: TRBJ1-2; cdr3_nt: TGCAGTGCTAGCCTCCCCCAGGGTGATGGCTACACCTTC; cdr3_aa: CSASLPQGDGYTF
d_call: .; v_call: TRBV28; clone_size: .; j_call: TRBJ2-7; cdr3_nt: TGTGCCAGCATCGGGGGCTACGAGCAGTACTTC; cdr3_aa: CASIGGYEQYF
d_call: .; v_call: TRBV20-1; clone_size: .; j_call: TRBJ1-4; cdr3_nt: TGCAGTGCTAGACGGGACTTAGGCGATGAAAAACTGTTTTTT; cdr3_aa: CSARRDLGDEKLFF
d_call: .; v_call: TRBV12-3/TRBV12-4; clone_size: .; j_call: TRBJ1-1; cdr3_nt: TGTGCCAGCAAAGTTACGAACACTGAAGCTTTCTTT; cdr3_aa: CASKVTNTEAFF
d_call: .; v_call: TRBV6-1; clone_size: .; j_call: TRBJ1-1; cdr3_nt: .; cdr3_aa: CASSEFGQGAPFF
d_call: .; v_call: TRBV28; clone_size: .; j_call: TRBJ1-6; cdr3_nt: TGTGCCAGCAACACTCCAGGGAATAATTCACCCCTCCACTTT; cdr3_aa: CASNTPGNNSPLHF
d_call: .; v_call: TRBV2; clone_size: .; j_call: TRBJ2-5; cdr3_nt: TGTGCCAGCAGTGAGGGGGGCAAAGAGACCCAGTACTTC; cdr3_aa: CASSEGGKETQYF
d_call: .; v_call: TRBV7-2; clone_size: .; j_call: TRBJ2-1; cdr3_nt: TGTGCCAGCAGCTTAGCGACCCGTTACAATGAGCAGTTCTTC; cdr3_aa: CASSLATRYNEQFF
d_call: .; v_call: TRBV7-2; clone_size: .; j_call: TRBJ2-1; cdr3_nt: TGTGCCAGCAGCCTCGGGACCGCGGGGGAGCAGTTCTTC; cdr3_aa: CASSLGTAGEQFF
d_call: TRBD2; v_call: TRBV4-3; clone_size: few; j_call: TRBJ2-3; cdr3_nt: TGCGCCAGCAGCCTACTGTCACTAGCGGGGGACACAGATACGCAGTATTTT; cdr3_aa: CASSLLSLAGDTDTQYF
d_call: .; v_call: TRBV7-2; clone_size: .; j_call: TRBJ2-1; cdr3_nt: TGTGCCAGCAGCAAGGTGGGGGTGGGGCCGTTCTTC; cdr3_aa: CASSKVGVGPFF
d_call: .; v_call: TRBV5-6; clone_size: .; j_call: TRBJ1-2; cdr3_nt: TGTGCCAGCAGCTTGTTTCTTCTGGTGGGCTATGGCTACACCTTC; cdr3_aa: CASSLFLLVGYGYTF
d_call: .; v_call: TRBV5-1; clone_size: few; j_call: TRBJ2-2; cdr3_nt: TGCGCCAGCAGCTGGTCCCTCGCTGGGGAGCTGTTTTTT; cdr3_aa: CASSWSLAGELFF